What follows describes a single TCR beta chain. What it binds is not known. In the PCR, 60 Vbeta and 13 Jbeta primers were used. The repertoire was sequenced with immunoSEQ multiplex PCR; TCRdb's copy has only in-frame clones and lacks some. This table lists over 80,000 clones. The data stem from a study of cytomegalovirus exposure and HLA in healthy donors. Overall study results and limits: Most of the TCR beta V segments (in an earlier analysis) were productive either about 87% or about 30% of the time. There were some 150 TCR beta chains listed as cytomegalovirus-associated.

The CDR3 is made up of 14 amino acids. Trimming took 2 bases from V and 9 from J, leaving 17 bases between them. Germline V gene sequence: CDR1 GTSNPN, CDR2 SVGIG (reference sequence). The sequence derives from a girl aged 10 to 17 in good health and CMV-seropositive. The J gene is TRBJ2-1, the V gene TRBV30; D is perhaps TRBD1 (6 bases). The sequencing input was PBMCs. The CDR3 protein is CAWSYGQGSGEQFF. The CDR3 coding sequence is TGTGCCTGGAGTTACGGTCAGGGGAGTGGTGAGCAGTTCTTC.